The rows below give T cell receptor beta chains drawn from one sample of a study of T cell responses to AZD1222 COVID-19 vaccine. Sequenced by immunoSEQ multiplex PCR; TCRdb stores in-frame clones only, minus some. The repertoire holds about 120,000 clones, with more than 75% as singletons. The sample was peripheral blood, taken on day 0 of AZD1222 vaccination. The receptors shown here come from an adult in good health. The CDR3 runs from the conserved cysteine through the conserved F or W. D genes are given only for firm matches. Size is omitted from some rows. Given values are once, few, many or a class for expanded clones.

V gene	D gene	clone size	J gene	CDR3 DNA	CDR3 protein
TRBV3-1/TRBV3-2	.	.	TRBJ2-4	TGTGCCAGCAGCCGCAGGGACACGGCCGCCAAAAACATTCAGTACTTC	CASSRRDTAAKNIQYF
TRBV14	TRBD1	.	TRBJ1-2	TGTGCCAGCAGCCAAAACACTTTTGGGACAGGGGGCGGCTACACCTTC	CASSQNTFGTGGGYTF
TRBV6-1	.	once	TRBJ1-5	TGTGCCAGCAGTGAACGCGAAAATCAGCCCCAGCATTTT	CASSERENQPQHF
TRBV7-9	.	.	TRBJ2-7	TGTGCCAGCAGCTTAGGGTGGGGCGGGCGAACCTACGAGCAGTACTTC	CASSLGWGGRTYEQYF
TRBV19	.	.	TRBJ1-2	TGTGCCAGTAGTATAGGCCATGGGGGGTCTAACTATGGCTACACCTTC	CASSIGHGGSNYGYTF
TRBV15	.	.	TRBJ1-2	TGTGCCACCAGCAGAGATCGGGTACCTGGGGATGGCTACACCTTC	CATSRDRVPGDGYTF
TRBV6-1	.	.	TRBJ1-4	TGTGCCAGCAGTGAAAGTACTGGGACCCCTAATGAAAAACTGTTTTTT	CASSESTGTPNEKLFF
TRBV5-6	.	.	TRBJ1-1	TGTGCCAGCAGCTTGTCGGTGAACACTGAAGCTTTCTTT	CASSLSVNTEAFF
TRBV3-1/TRBV3-2	TRBD2	.	TRBJ2-1	TGTGCCAGCAGCCAAGATCCCGGGACTAGGTTTGAGCAGTTCTTC	CASSQDPGTRFEQFF
TRBV9	TRBD2	.	TRBJ2-4	TGTGCCAGCAGCCGGACTAGCGGACTCGACATTCAGTACTTC	CASSRTSGLDIQYF
TRBV12-3/TRBV12-4	.	.	TRBJ1-3	TGTGCCAGCAGGCTTCGTGGGGACACCATATATTTT	CASRLRGDTIYF
TRBV4-1	.	.	TRBJ1-2	TGCGCCAGCAGCCAAGTGGAGGATGGCTATGGCTACACCTTC	CASSQVEDGYGYTF
TRBV6-1	.	.	TRBJ1-2	TGTGCCAGCAGTGAATACAGGGCTGGAGGCTACACCTTC	CASSEYRAGGYTF
TRBV7-9	TRBD1	.	TRBJ1-4	TGTGCCAGCAGCGCCCGGGACAGGGGACGTGAAAAACTGTTTTTT	CASSARDRGREKLFF
TRBV5-1	.	once	TRBJ2-3	TGCGCCAGCAGCTTCATTACGGGGACGCCCGATACGCAGTATTTT	CASSFITGTPDTQYF
TRBV4-1	.	once	TRBJ1-2	TGCGCCAGCAGCCAAGCGGACATCGGCTATGGCTACACCTTC	CASSQADIGYGYTF
TRBV6-5	.	.	TRBJ1-6	TGTGCCAGCGGCAGGGGCTACTATAATTCACCCCTCCACTTT	CASGRGYYNSPLHF
TRBV27	TRBD1	.	TRBJ1-2	TGTGCCAGCAGTTTATTAGGGGACAGGGGGCGTCGAAACTATGGCTACACCTTC	CASSLLGDRGRRNYGYTF
TRBV25-1	.	.	TRBJ1-3	TGTGCCAGCAGTGAAGCGGGCTCTGGAAACACCATATATTTT	CASSEAGSGNTIYF
TRBV6-1	TRBD1	few	TRBJ2-3	TGTGCCAGCAGTGAAGCCCCGGGACAGGGGGCAGATACGCAGTATTTT	CASSEAPGQGADTQYF
TRBV6-5	TRBD1	once	TRBJ1-1	TGTGCCAGCACAGGGTGGGGACAGAGCAACACTGAAGCTTTCTTT	CASTGWGQSNTEAFF
TRBV3-1/TRBV3-2	TRBD2	.	TRBJ2-5	TGTGCCAGCAGCCGGCTAGCGGGGGAAGAGACCCAGTACTTC	CASSRLAGEETQYF
TRBV2	.	once	TRBJ1-2	TGTGCCAGCAGTGATATAGGACAAAGTTATGGCTACACCTTC	CASSDIGQSYGYTF
TRBV18	TRBD2	.	TRBJ2-2	TGTGCCAGCTCATTTGTAGCGGGGAACCTCGGCGGGGAGCTGTTTTTT	CASSFVAGNLGGELFF
TRBV2	TRBD1	.	TRBJ1-1	TGTGCCAGCAGTGGGGGACAGGGCGGCACTGAAGCTTTCTTT	CASSGGQGGTEAFF
TRBV2	.	.	TRBJ1-3	TGTGCCAGCAGTGAATTAAGCTCTGGAAACACCATATATTTT	CASSELSSGNTIYF
TRBV19	.	.	TRBJ2-5	TGTGCCAGTAGTATGATGGTCAGGGTAACCGAGACCCAGTACTTC	CASSMMVRVTETQYF
TRBV15	.	.	TRBJ2-7	TGTGCCACCAGCATGGCAGAAAGCTACGAGCAGTACTTC	CATSMAESYEQYF
TRBV4-1	.	.	TRBJ1-3	TGCGCCAGCAGCCAAATCGCGATCAGGGCAAGCTCTGGAAACACCATATATTTT	CASSQIAIRASSGNTIYF
TRBV6-5	TRBD1	.	TRBJ2-7	TGTGCCAGCAGCTTTAGGACAGGGCGTCGGTACTTC	CASSFRTGRRYF
TRBV14	.	few	TRBJ2-2	TGTGCCAGCAGCCAAGGGGCCAGGGGTGACGGGGAGCTGTTTTTT	CASSQGARGDGELFF
TRBV18	.	.	TRBJ1-2	TGTGCCAGCTCACCACCGACAGATCTTGGCTACACCTTC	CASSPPTDLGYTF
TRBV5-6	.	few	TRBJ1-4	TGTGCCAGCAGCTTGTCACAGGAAAAACTGTTTTTT	CASSLSQEKLFF
TRBV7-6	TRBD2	.	TRBJ2-2	TGTGCCAGCAGCCCCCGGGGGGGGACGGACACCGGGGAGCTGTTTTTT	CASSPRGGTDTGELFF
TRBV9	.	.	TRBJ2-3	TGTGCCAGCAGTGCGGGCACAGATACGCAGTATTTT	CASSAGTDTQYF
TRBV3-1/TRBV3-2	.	.	TRBJ2-5	TGTGCCAGCAGCAGGAAGGGGCAAGAGACCCAGTACTTC	CASSRKGQETQYF
TRBV28	TRBD1	.	TRBJ1-2	TGTGCCAGCTCCGCACAGGGGCTGCGCTATGGCTACACCTTC	CASSAQGLRYGYTF
TRBV7-2	.	.	TRBJ2-5	TGTGCCAGCAAGAAGGGGGGGGCATTCGGAGAGACCCAGTACTTC	CASKKGGAFGETQYF
TRBV4-2	.	.	TRBJ1-3	TGTGCCAGCAGCCAAGCCCGGGGCGCTGGGTCTGGAAACACCATATATTTT	CASSQARGAGSGNTIYF
TRBV24-1	TRBD1	few	TRBJ1-5	TGTGCCACCAGTGATGGACAGGGGCCTTGGGATCAGCCCCAGCATTTT	CATSDGQGPWDQPQHF
TRBV5-1	.	.	TRBJ1-2	TGCGCCAGCAGCCCGACGGACTGGGTCCCTGACTATGGCTACACCTTC	CASSPTDWVPDYGYTF
TRBV4-1	.	.	TRBJ2-3	TGCGCCAGCAGCCAAGAACCCCCGGGGGCATTTTTCTATACGCAGTATTTT	CASSQEPPGAFFYTQYF
TRBV24-1	TRBD1	.	TRBJ2-2	TGTGCCACCGGTTCGGGACAGGGGGCTAGAACCGGGGAGCTGTTTTTT	CATGSGQGARTGELFF
TRBV4-1	.	.	TRBJ1-6	TGCGCCAGCAGCCAAGATCCTTGGGTTTCACCCCTCCACTTT	CASSQDPWVSPLHF
TRBV11-1	TRBD2	.	TRBJ2-1	TGTGCCAGCAGCTCTCGAGGGACTAGCGGGGTGGATGAGCAGTTCTTC	CASSSRGTSGVDEQFF
TRBV6-6	TRBD1	.	TRBJ1-5	TGTGCCAGCAGTTACACAACAGGGGTCAATCAGCCCCAGCATTTT	CASSYTTGVNQPQHF
TRBV7-2	TRBD2	.	TRBJ2-7	TGTGCCAGCAGCTTAGGACTAGCGCGAGAGCAGTACTTC	CASSLGLAREQYF
TRBV10-1	.	.	TRBJ1-5	TGCGCCAGCAGTGAGGGGGGGTGTCAGCCCCAGCATTTT	CASSEGGCQPQHF
TRBV25-1	.	.	TRBJ1-6	TGTGCCAGCACCGGAGATTGGGGGTCCCATAATTCACCCCTCCACTTT	CASTGDWGSHNSPLHF
TRBV28	.	.	TRBJ2-2	TGTGCCAGCAGTTTTGCGGGCGAGTCCGGGGTGCCCACCGGGGAGCTGTTTTTT	CASSFAGESGVPTGELFF
TRBV7-2	TRBD1	.	TRBJ1-5	TGTGCCAGCAGCTCGGACAGGTCCAATCAGCCCCAGCATTTT	CASSSDRSNQPQHF